Listed here are 18 T cell receptor beta chains from one sample, sequenced in a study of T-cell memory formation after mild COVID-19. A single record per CDR3 protein comes from TCRdb applying MiXCR to the 5' RACE reads. The data show almost 550,000 distinct CDR3 sequences, roughly 21% seen once. Sequencing was done on a sample of PBMCs or a T cell subset sorted from them (not recorded which). The receptors shown here come from an adult woman who had mild COVID-19 (a few samples of this study predate the infection). Cell type and time point are not known.

There are a few counts of this clonotype. The chain employs TRBV11-2 and TRBJ2-7, with D perhaps matching TRBD1 (6 bases). CDR3 size: 15 residues. V was cut by 1 base and J by 1 base, with 11 bases left in between. In germline, CDR1 is SGHAT, CDR2 FQNNGV. The CDR3 loop is CASSLGPGESYEQYF. Here the CDR3 DNA reads TGTGCCAGCAGCTTAGGGCCAGGGGAATCCTACGAGCAGTACTTC.

A word on this clonotype: One end of the junction is discordant with germline, which a read error may explain. The chain has TRBV7-7 and TRBJ2-5; TRBD2 might be the D (7 bases). The germline gives CDR1 SSHAT, CDR2 FNYEAQ (reference sequence). There are 15 residues in the CDR3. CDR3 nucleotides: TGTGCTAGCAGCTTCAGGGAGGGGGAGACAGAGACCCAGTACTTC. As protein: CASSFREGETETQYF. Looking up the rest from reference TRBV7-7 and TRBJ2-5 gives the full variable domain: GAGVSQSPRYKVTKRGQDVTLRCDPISSHATLYWYQQALGQGPEFLTYFNYEAQPDKSGLPSDRFSAERPEGSISTLTIQRTEQRDSAMYRCASSFREGETETQYFGPGTRLLVL.

This clonotype was detected a few times. The DNA of the CDR3 is TGTGCCAGCACGCCTGGGACAGGGGGCATTGAAAAACTGTTTTTT. Translating gives CASTPGTGGIEKLFF. The rearrangement uses TRBV12-3 or TRBV12-4 and TRBJ1-4; the match to TRBD1 covers 12 bases. V trimming: 7 bases; J trimming: 7 bases; junction bases outside the gene matches: 7. The CDR3 length is 15 residues.

In its sample, this clonotype was seen many times. This sequence joins TRBV2 and TRBJ1-1; D unclear. This CDR3 has 13 amino acids. Germline V gene sequence: CDR1 SNHLY, CDR2 FYNNEI. V lost 5 bases to trimming and J lost 1 base, with 8 bases between them. CDR3 residues: CASSRAENTEAFF. CDR3 bases: TGTGCCAGCAGTAGGGCAGAGAACACTGAAGCTTTCTTT.

CDR3 coding DNA: TGTGCCAGCCCAGGACTAGCGGGGGGCGGGACAGATACGCAGTATTTT. This codes for CASPGLAGGGTDTQYF. This rearrangement joins TRBV2 to TRBJ2-3; 14 bases fit TRBD2. After removal of 8 bases from V and 3 bases from J, the junction contained 7 bases not matched to a gene. From germline, CDR1 is SNHLY and CDR2 FYNNEI. The CDR3 is 16 amino acids.

This clonotype appeared a single time. The chain has TRBV28 and TRBJ1-1, with a tentative D call TRBD1 (6 bases). Trimming pared 6 bases from V and 1 base from J, leaving 12 bases between. CDR3 length: 14 amino acids. The V gene's germline CDR1 is MDHEN and CDR2 SYDVKM. The CDR3 region has the DNA TGTGCCAGCAGGGTAACGGGACAGAACACTGAAGCTTTCTTT. It yields the protein CASRVTGQNTEAFF.

This chain joins TRBV9 and TRBJ2-2; 8 bases map to TRBD2. CDR1 and CDR2 from the germline V gene are SGDLS and YYNGEE. With 3 bases clipped from V and 5 bases from J, the junction kept 6 bases outside the gene matches. The CDR3 loop spans 15 amino acids. CDR3 nucleotides: TGTGCCAGCAGCGCGGGAGGGTCCTGGACCGGGGAGCTGTTTTTT. This encodes CASSAGGSWTGELFF.

In its sample, this clonotype was seen a few times. The chain has TRBV12-3 or TRBV12-4 and TRBJ1-1; no clear D gene. V was pared by 3 bases and J by 1 base, with 12 bases between. The CDR3 runs 15 residues. CDR3 amino acids: CASSFSYPQNTEAFF. Here the CDR3 DNA reads TGTGCCAGCAGTTTTTCGTATCCGCAGAACACTGAAGCTTTCTTT.

The chain uses TRBV28 and TRBJ1-1, with D unresolved. The CDR3 length is 13 residues. V dropped 6 bases and J dropped 5 bases, with 13 bases sitting between them. The germline V gene encodes CDR1 MDHEN and CDR2 SYDVKM. The CDR3 reads CASSSGYKTEAFF. The CDR3 DNA reads TGTGCCAGCAGCTCGGGCTATAAAACTGAAGCTTTCTTT.

The chain couples TRBV7-9 to TRBJ2-7; tentative D call: TRBD2 (6 bases). V lost 5 bases, J lost 3 bases, and 17 bases lay in between. The CDR3 runs 15 residues. Germline-derived CDR1 and CDR2 are SEHNR and FQNEAQ (reference sequence). CDR3 sequence (DNA): TGTGCCAGCAGCGTGCCTGGCGGGGTTGACTACGAGCAGTACTTC. This encodes CASSVPGGVDYEQYF.

This clonotype has a handful of counts. The CDR3 protein is CASSGALGDYGYTF. The CDR3 coding sequence is TGTGCCAGCAGCGGCGCCCTGGGAGACTATGGCTACACCTTC. The V and J genes are TRBV9 and TRBJ1-2; D gene ambiguous. V was shortened by 3 bases and J by 3 bases, with 12 bases between the two germline ends. Germline lookup yields CDR1 SGDLS and CDR2 YYNGEE. This CDR3 region has 14 residues.

This clonotype was counted only a few times. The chain links TRBV24-1 to TRBJ2-5; a weak D match, TRBD1 (5 bases). CDR1 and CDR2 (germline): KGHDR, SFDVKD. Trimming cost V 0 bases and J 5 bases, with 12 bases left between them. CDR3 length: 15 residues. Written as DNA, the CDR3 is TGTGCCACCAGTGATTTGCAAGCAGGGATGGAGACCCAGTACTTC. It encodes CATSDLQAGMETQYF.

The chain employs TRBV7-3 and TRBJ2-1, with a weak D call TRBD2 (5 bases). The V end was cut by 5 bases, the J end by 0 bases, with 11 bases between. Germline CDR1 is SGHTA and CDR2 is FQGTGA. The CDR3 sequence is 15 residues long. The CDR3 DNA reads as TGTGCCAGCAGCCAAACTAGTCTCTCCTACAATGAGCAGTTCTTC. Protein: CASSQTSLSYNEQFF. Combining the CDR3 with reference TRBV7-3 and TRBJ2-1 gives the whole variable domain GAGVSQTPSNKVTEKGKYVELRCDPISGHTALYWYRQSLGQGPEFLIYFQGTGAADDSGLPNDRFFAVRPEGSVSTLKIQRTERGDSAVYLCASSQTSLSYNEQFFGPGTRLTVL.

This clonotype appeared a few times. The CDR3 loop is CASSLWSGTVSTEAFF. The CDR3 DNA reads TGTGCCAGCAGCTTATGGTCAGGCACCGTGAGCACTGAAGCTTTCTTT. This rearrangement joins TRBV7-6 to TRBJ1-1; the D is unclear. Trimming took 2 bases from V and 4 from J, leaving 17 bases between them. CDR1 and CDR2 from the germline V gene are SGHVS and FNYEAQ. CDR3 size: 16 residues.

V and J are TRBV27 and TRBJ2-2, with D perhaps matching TRBD1 (5 bases). V lost 1 base to trimming and J lost 2 bases, with 17 bases between them. There are 18 residues in the CDR3. CDR1 and CDR2 from the germline V gene are MNHEY and SMNVEV (reference sequence). CDR3 loop: CASSLFGANLLNTGELFF. DNA for the CDR3: TGTGCCAGCAGTTTATTTGGGGCGAACCTACTTAACACCGGGGAGCTGTTTTTT.

The CDR3: CASSNYPLGEQYF. CDR3 nucleotide sequence: TGTGCCAGCAGCAACTACCCGCTAGGAGAGCAGTACTTC. The chain employs TRBV6-6 and TRBJ2-7; D is undetermined. V shed 6 bases and J shed 7 bases, with 16 bases lying between them. CDR1 MNHNY and CDR2 SVGAGI come from the germline V gene (reference sequence). The CDR3 covers 13 residues.

This clonotype has ten or more counts. J is TRBJ2-1 and V is TRBV6-2 or TRBV6-3; 8 bases agree with TRBD2. This CDR3 contains 18 residues. Trimming took 0 bases from V and 4 from J; bases not matched to a gene: 11. Looked up from germline, CDR1 is MNHEY and CDR2 is SVGEGT. This chain's CDR3 is CASSYSPPTSGIYNEQFF. The CDR3 nucleotides read TGTGCCAGCAGTTACTCCCCCCCTACTAGCGGTATATACAATGAGCAGTTCTTC.

The chain is built from TRBV27 and TRBJ2-7; 7 bases align to TRBD1. Germline V gene lookup returns CDR1 MNHEY and CDR2 SMNVEV (reference sequence). With 6 bases clipped from V and 2 bases from J, the junction kept 10 bases outside the gene matches. This CDR3 contains 15 residues. The CDR3 bases are TGTGCCAGCAGCCCTCTCCGGGACAGCACCTACGAGCAGTACTTC. It translates to CASSPLRDSTYEQYF.